This T cell receptor (beta chain) was recovered during a study of response to subunit inactivated influenza vaccine (dated by TCRdb to the late 2010s). The study in broad terms: Deep quantitative profiling of the T cell receptor repertoire was used in the study to follow responses to a trivalent subunit inactivated influenza vaccine.

CDR1 and CDR2 (DFQATT, SNEGSKA) derive from the germline V gene (reference sequence). The V end gives up 5 bases and the J end 6 bases, leaving 10 bases in the junction not matched to a gene. From its cysteine to its phenylalanine, the CDR3 spans 13 amino acids. Of all the DNA, just the CDR3 is kept, 39 bases in frame from base 1. This clonotype was detected ten times or more. No antigen is known for it. Per-base quality was not reported, and no clone a single base away is much larger than it. Library method: RT-PCR. TCRdb lists the instrument as Illumina HiSeq 2500. The raw public data were reprocessed by TCRdb itself: fastp quality trimming at Q25, MiXCR clonotype calling, in-frame beta chains only. Each record represents a unique CDR3 protein, reported with the most common genes and DNA among its rows. Recorded for this sample are about 540,000 distinct CDR3 sequences; around 15% of them occurred a single time. Over 8.5% of the sample is taken by the ten largest.

Points the paper makes about the study in general: The authors proposed that each seasonal influenza vaccination may bring in only a limited number of new T cells.

Recombination joined TRBV20-1 with TRBJ2-7; TRBD1 aligns with 7 central bases. This receptor was taken from a man in his fifties or sixties who received an inactivated influenza vaccine. Donor details come from another sample of the same person, matched by shared clones. The specimen was PBMCs from blood, collected about 13 days after vaccination. In nucleotide form, the sequence is TGCAGTGCTCCGTTAAACAGGGGCGGCGAGCAGTACTTC. It translates as CSAPLNRGGEQYF.